The rows below give T cell receptor beta chains drawn from one sample of a study of preoperative IRX-2 immunotherapy in early breast cancer. The table came from immunoSEQ multiplex PCR; TCRdb's copy has only in-frame clones and leaves some out. The sample lists over 30,000 clones, roughly 90% occurring once. The source material was tumor tissue, sampled after IRX-2 immunotherapy. The receptors here all came from a human donor with breast cancer. Both conserved end residues are part of each CDR3. Fields, in order: D gene, J gene, clone size, V gene, CDR3 protein, CDR3 DNA. The D gene is left open where the match is weak. Size is stated for part of the rows, as once, few or many counts, or as a class when the clone is expanded.

D: TRBD2
J: TRBJ2-7
size: NA
V: TRBV30
CDR3: CATSGSSYEQYF
DNA: TGTGCCACCAGCGGGAGTTCCTACGAGCAGTACTTC

D: NA
J: TRBJ1-4
size: NA
V: TRBV18
CDR3: CASSTLGRDYEKLFF
DNA: TGTGCCAGCTCGACCCTGGGGAGGGACTACGAAAAACTGTTTTTT

D: NA
J: TRBJ2-3
size: NA
V: TRBV30
CDR3: CAWSVGDTQYF
DNA: TGTGCCTGGAGTGTGGGGGATACGCAGTATTTT

D: NA
J: TRBJ2-2
size: NA
V: TRBV1
CDR3: CASSQVGNPTTGELFF
DNA: TGCGCCAGCAGCCAAGTGGGCAATCCCACCACCGGGGAGCTGTTTTTT

D: NA
J: TRBJ1-5
size: NA
V: TRBV5-1
CDR3: CASSLGDSNYQPQHF
DNA: TGCGCCAGCAGCTTGGGAGACAGTAATTATCAGCCCCAGCATTTT

D: NA
J: TRBJ1-2
size: NA
V: TRBV29-1
CDR3: CSAYSGNNYGYTF
DNA: TGCAGCGCCTACTCCGGGAACAACTATGGCTACACCTTC

D: TRBD2
J: TRBJ2-3
size: NA
V: TRBV6-8
CDR3: CASSVTSGGGADTQYF
DNA: TGTGCCAGCAGTGTTACTAGCGGGGGGGGTGCAGATACGCAGTATTTT

D: NA
J: TRBJ1-3
size: NA
V: TRBV30
CDR3: CAWKRANSGNTIYF
DNA: TGTGCCTGGAAGCGGGCCAACTCTGGAAACACCATATATTTT

D: TRBD1
J: TRBJ1-5
size: NA
V: TRBV6-8
CDR3: CASGDRAGQSNQPQHF
DNA: TGTGCCAGCGGGGACAGGGCGGGTCAGAGCAATCAGCCCCAGCATTTT

D: NA
J: TRBJ1-6
size: few
V: TRBV30
CDR3: CAWSVRRGTYNSPLHF
DNA: TGTGCCTGGAGTGTACGCAGGGGCACCTATAATTCACCCCTCCACTTT

D: TRBD1
J: TRBJ2-2
size: once
V: TRBV7-7
CDR3: CASSYTGTDNTGELFF
DNA: TGTGCCAGCAGCTACACCGGGACAGATAACACCGGGGAGCTGTTTTTT

D: NA
J: TRBJ2-2
size: NA
V: TRBV23-1
CDR3: CASRQGNTGELFF
DNA: TGCGCCAGCAGGCAGGGGAACACCGGGGAGCTGTTTTTT

D: NA
J: TRBJ1-3
size: NA
V: TRBV19
CDR3: CASSSTALGNTIYF
DNA: TGTGCCAGTAGTAGTACCGCCCTGGGAAACACCATATATTTT

D: NA
J: TRBJ2-1
size: NA
V: TRBV19
CDR3: CASSMRASYNEQFF
DNA: TGTGCCAGTAGTATGAGGGCCTCCTACAATGAGCAGTTCTTC

D: NA
J: TRBJ1-2
size: NA
V: TRBV7-2
CDR3: CASSGRAQGPYGYTF
DNA: TGTGCCAGCAGCGGTAGGGCTCAGGGACCGTATGGCTACACCTTC

D: TRBD1
J: TRBJ1-3
size: NA
V: TRBV15
CDR3: CASSSGTGLSGNTIYF
DNA: TGTGCCAGCAGCTCTGGGACAGGGCTCTCTGGAAACACCATATATTTT

D: NA
J: TRBJ2-6
size: once
V: TRBV19
CDR3: CASSSQPGTGANVLTF
DNA: TGTGCCAGTAGTTCCCAACCCGGGACTGGGGCCAACGTCCTGACTTTC

D: TRBD1
J: TRBJ1-2
size: NA
V: TRBV7-6
CDR3: CASSLGQGADGYTF
DNA: TGTGCCAGCAGCTTGGGGCAGGGGGCGGATGGCTACACCTTT

D: NA
J: TRBJ1-1
size: NA
V: TRBV7-5
CDR3: CASSLGDRGNEAFF
DNA: TGTGCCAGCAGCTTAGGCGACAGGGGGAATGAAGCTTTCTTT

D: TRBD2
J: TRBJ2-7
size: NA
V: TRBV11-3
CDR3: CASSLLALGEGTYEQYF
DNA: TGTGCCAGCAGCTTACTAGCGTTGGGGGAGGGCACCTACGAGCAGTACTTC

D: TRBD1
J: TRBJ1-5
size: NA
V: TRBV6-8
CDR3: CASSYGRGLGNQPQHF
DNA: TGTGCCAGCAGTTACGGTAGGGGGCTCGGCAATCAGCCCCAGCATTTT

D: NA
J: TRBJ1-1
size: NA
V: TRBV14
CDR3: CASSHTGLGTEAFF
DNA: TGTGCCAGCAGCCATACAGGGTTAGGGACTGAAGCTTTCTTT

D: NA
J: TRBJ1-5
size: NA
V: TRBV6-8
CDR3: CAIRGINQPQHF
DNA: TGTGCCATCCGGGGAATTAACCAGCCCCAGCATTTT

D: TRBD2
J: TRBJ2-1
size: NA
V: TRBV12-5
CDR3: CASGGRASGGYNEQFF
DNA: TGTGCTAGTGGCGGGAGGGCTAGCGGGGGCTACAATGAGCAGTTCTTC

D: NA
J: TRBJ1-6
size: NA
V: TRBV6-8
CDR3: CASTRTGSNSPLHF
DNA: TGTGCCAGCACCAGAACAGGGAGTAATTCACCCCTCCACTTT

D: NA
J: TRBJ2-5
size: NA
V: TRBV11-3
CDR3: CASSLNSILQETQYF
DNA: TGTGCCAGCAGCTTGAACTCAATCCTCCAAGAGACCCAGTACTTC

D: NA
J: TRBJ1-2
size: NA
V: TRBV18
CDR3: CASSPNNRESVLNYGYTF
DNA: TGTGCCAGCTCACCCAATAATAGGGAATCCGTTCTGAACTATGGCTACACCTTC

D: NA
J: TRBJ1-4
size: once
V: TRBV27
CDR3: CASSSRPYGTNEKLFF
DNA: TGTGCCAGCAGTTCCCGGCCATACGGAACTAATGAAAAACTGTTTTTT

D: TRBD1
J: TRBJ1-5
size: NA
V: TRBV6-8
CDR3: CAISSGTGKNQPQHF
DNA: TGTGCCATCAGTTCCGGGACAGGGAAAAATCAGCCCCAGCATTTT

D: NA
J: TRBJ1-2
size: NA
V: TRBV11-3
CDR3: CASSTRGLDYGYTF
DNA: TGTGCCAGCAGTACCAGGGGATTGGACTATGGCTACACCTTC

D: TRBD1
J: TRBJ1-2
size: NA
V: TRBV30
CDR3: CAWGTGNGYTF
DNA: TGTGCCTGGGGGACAGGGAATGGCTACACCTTC

D: TRBD2
J: TRBJ2-7
size: NA
V: TRBV12-5
CDR3: CASGFHRGLAGPYEQYF
DNA: TGTGCTAGTGGTTTTCACAGAGGGCTAGCGGGACCCTACGAGCAGTACTTC

D: TRBD2
J: TRBJ2-5
size: NA
V: TRBV6-8
CDR3: CAVGRLAAAQETQYF
DNA: TGTGCCGTTGGGCGACTAGCGGCAGCCCAAGAGACCCAGTACTTC

D: NA
J: TRBJ1-2
size: NA
V: TRBV4-1
CDR3: CASSQDLRGLTYGYTF
DNA: TGCGCCAGCAGCCAAGATCTGCGGGGGCTAACCTATGGCTACACCTTC

D: TRBD2
J: TRBJ2-3
size: few
V: TRBV6-4
CDR3: CAIPLRLAITDTQYF
DNA: TGTGCCATCCCCCTGAGACTAGCGATCACAGATACGCAGTATTTT

D: TRBD1
J: TRBJ1-2
size: NA
V: TRBV6-8
CDR3: CAIAGQNNYGYTF
DNA: TGTGCCATCGCGGGACAGAATAACTATGGCTACACCTTC

D: NA
J: TRBJ1-1
size: NA
V: TRBV6-8
CDR3: CASSSTGGAAFF
DNA: TGTGCCAGCAGTTCAACAGGAGGGGCCGCTTTCTTT

D: NA
J: TRBJ1-1
size: NA
V: TRBV7-8
CDR3: CASSLGPLGGAEAFF
DNA: TGTGCCAGCAGCTTGGGCCCGCTCGGGGGCGCTGAAGCTTTCTTT

D: NA
J: TRBJ2-2
size: NA
V: TRBV23-1
CDR3: CASSLPLDRGTPRELFF
DNA: TGCGCCAGCAGTCTTCCTCTTGACAGAGGAACACCTAGGGAGCTGTTTTTT

D: TRBD1
J: TRBJ1-2
size: NA
V: TRBV15
CDR3: CATSKTYSGTGTYYGYTF
DNA: TGTGCCACCAGCAAAACATACTCCGGGACAGGGACTTACTATGGCTACACCTTC

D: NA
J: TRBJ2-6
size: once
V: TRBV28
CDR3: CASSLGGAGANVLTF
DNA: TGTGCCAGCAGTCTAGGAGGGGCCGGGGCCAACGTCCTGACTTTC

D: TRBD1
J: TRBJ1-2
size: NA
V: TRBV30
CDR3: CASLDRERGYTF
DNA: TGTGCCTCACTCGACAGGGAACGTGGCTACACCTTC

D: NA
J: TRBJ2-7
size: NA
V: TRBV5-1
CDR3: CASRVGEGLNEQYF
DNA: TGCGCCAGTCGGGTGGGTGAGGGCTTGAACGAGCAGTACTTC

D: NA
J: TRBJ1-1
size: once
V: TRBV6-4
CDR3: CASSSTTEAFF
DNA: TGTGCCAGCAGTTCTACAACAGAAGCTTTCTTT

D: NA
J: TRBJ1-1
size: NA
V: TRBV11-3
CDR3: CASSLGGPGNTEAFF
DNA: TGTGCCAGCAGCTTAGGAGGCCCAGGGAACACTGAAGCTTTCTTT

D: TRBD2
J: TRBJ2-3
size: NA
V: TRBV19
CDR3: CASSIPGLAAGDTQYF
DNA: TGTGCCAGTAGTATCCCGGGACTAGCGGCAGGAGATACGCAGTATTTT

D: NA
J: TRBJ1-6
size: NA
V: TRBV7-1
CDR3: CASSQEYNSPLHF
DNA: TGTGCCAGCAGCCAAGAATACAATTCACCCCTCCACTTT

D: TRBD1
J: TRBJ1-1
size: NA
V: TRBV30
CDR3: CAWSVQGGSTEAFF
DNA: TGTGCCTGGAGTGTACAAGGGGGCTCCACTGAAGCTTTCTTT

D: NA
J: TRBJ1-2
size: NA
V: TRBV15
CDR3: CATSRGQGFTGGYTF
DNA: TGTGCCACCAGCAGAGGCCAGGGTTTCACCGGTGGCTACACCTTC

D: NA
J: TRBJ1-2
size: NA
V: TRBV5-1
CDR3: CASSSRAENYGYTF
DNA: TGCGCCAGCAGCTCGCGGGCCGAAAACTATGGCTACACCTTC

D: NA
J: TRBJ1-5
size: NA
V: TRBV6-8
CDR3: CASSDSKTPYSNQPQHF
DNA: TGTGCCAGCAGTGATTCGAAGACCCCTTATAGCAATCAGCCCCAGCATTTT

D: TRBD2
J: TRBJ2-5
size: NA
V: TRBV9
CDR3: CASSVTSAETQYF
DNA: TGTGCCAGCAGCGTCACTAGCGCCGAGACCCAGTACTTC

D: TRBD2
J: TRBJ2-1
size: NA
V: TRBV12-5
CDR3: CASGLGTSGGARNEQFF
DNA: TGTGCTAGTGGTTTGGGGACTAGCGGGGGGGCGCGGAATGAGCAGTTCTTC

D: TRBD2
J: TRBJ2-3
size: NA
V: TRBV19
CDR3: CASSKTSGRTDTQYF
DNA: TGTGCCAGTAGTAAGACTAGCGGACGCACAGATACGCAGTATTTT

D: NA
J: TRBJ2-2
size: NA
V: TRBV6-8
CDR3: CASSLIGFPGELFF
DNA: TGTGCCAGCAGTCTAATCGGGTTTCCCGGGGAGCTGTTTTTT